The next 22 T cell receptor beta chains were all read from a single sample in a study of blood T cell repertoires in COVID-19. Some clones are missing from TCRdb's copy, which holds only in-frame ones; the method was immunoSEQ multiplex PCR. The repertoire holds a few hundred thousand clones, with about four fifths as singletons. Specimen: peripheral blood. These receptors came from a woman aged 18-29 years with acute or convalescent COVID-19.

This chain connects TRBV10-1 to TRBJ2-5; 10 bases align to TRBD1. Losses at the gene ends were 3 bases for V and 0 bases for J; bases not matched to a gene: 1. This CDR3 is 15 amino acids long. The germline CDR1 and CDR2 sequences are WNHNN and SYGVQD (reference sequence). Here the CDR3 reads CASSDGTGDQETQYF. CDR3 DNA: TGCGCCAGCAGTGACGGGACAGGGGACCAAGAGACCCAGTACTTC.

Note on this clone: Mismatch with germline at one junction end may stem from a read error. V and J are TRBV30 and TRBJ1-2, with 9 bases fitting TRBD1. CDR1 is GTSNPN, CDR2 SVGIG, per germline (reference sequence). The CDR3 loop spans 11 amino acids. The CDR3 spells CAWSVGQGRVF. CDR3 sequence (DNA): TGTGCCTGGAGTGTCGGACAGGGGCGGGTATTC.

The gene calls are TRBV15 and TRBJ2-1; TRBD1 aligns across 7 bases. With 4 bases clipped from V and 14 bases from J, the junction kept 8 bases outside the gene matches. The CDR3 consists of 12 residues. From germline, CDR1 is LNHNV and CDR2 YYDKDF (reference sequence). The chain's CDR3 is CATSTTGTEEFF. Here the CDR3 DNA reads TGTGCCACCAGCACAACCGGGACAGAAGAGTTCTTC.

The chain couples TRBV6-4 to TRBJ2-1; 12 positions match TRBD2. Germline lookup yields CDR1 MRHNA and CDR2 SNTAGT. The CDR3 consists of 15 residues. V shed 9 bases and J 8 bases; nucleotides not matched to a gene: 11. CDR3 nucleotide sequence: TGTGCCAGTCGTGAGACTAGCGGGAGCGGCGATGAGCAGTTCTTC. It encodes CASRETSGSGDEQFF.

V gene TRBV7-9 combines with J gene TRBJ1-2; perhaps TRBD1 as D (5 bases). The CDR3 consists of 13 residues. Germline V gives CDR1 SEHNR, CDR2 FQNEAQ (reference sequence). V was clipped by 2 bases and J by 8 bases, with 12 bases between them. Here the CDR3 DNA reads TGTGCCAGCAGCTTATCCGGGGGTGAGGGCTACACCTTC. Translated: CASSLSGGEGYTF.

The chain is built from TRBV6-2 or TRBV6-3 and TRBJ1-6, with a tentative D call TRBD1 (5 bases). V was clipped by 2 bases and J by 12 bases, with 17 bases between them. CDR3 length equals 15 residues. Germline loops: CDR1 MNHEY, CDR2 SVGEGT. CDR3 protein: CASSYGASGGVPLHF. The CDR3 nucleotides are TGTGCCAGCAGTTACGGTGCTAGCGGAGGGGTACCCCTCCACTTT.

The rearrangement uses TRBV5-6 and TRBJ2-1, with D possibly being TRBD2 (6 bases). The CDR3 loop spans 14 amino acids. Germline lookup yields CDR1 SGHDT and CDR2 YYEEEE. Trimming shortened V by 4 bases and J by 5 bases, and 13 bases separated the two germline ends. CDR3 sequence: CASSLSGQDNEQFF. DNA of the CDR3: TGTGCCAGCAGCCTTAGCGGCCAGGACAATGAGCAGTTCTTC.

This clone showed up just a few times. This chain uses TRBV6-6 with TRBJ2-7; TRBD2 aligns across 8 bases. Germline CDR1 is MNHNY and CDR2 is SVGAGI (reference sequence). V shed 2 bases and J 3 bases; nucleotides not matched to a gene: 3. The CDR3 loop spans 14 amino acids. CDR3 sequence (DNA): TGTGCCAGCAGTTACAGCGGGAGAAGCTACGAGCAGTACTTC. Translated, it gives CASSYSGRSYEQYF.

The chain employs TRBV2 and TRBJ1-2; possible D gene TRBD1, 6 bases. V gave up 4 bases and J gave up 4 bases, with 10 bases separating them. CDR3 length: 13 residues. Germline V CDR1 and CDR2: SNHLY, FYNNEI. The CDR3 region is CASSGTGTYGYTF. In nucleotides, the CDR3 is TGTGCCAGCAGTGGAACAGGGACCTATGGCTACACCTTC.

This sequence joins TRBV15 and TRBJ2-1; 9 nucleotides agree with TRBD2. The CDR3 is 13 amino acids. Per germline, CDR1 LNHNV and CDR2 YYDKDF (reference sequence). J lost 6 bases, V lost 5 bases, and 2 bases had no gene match. DNA of the CDR3: TGTGCCACCAGCTTGACTAGCGGCAATGAGCAGTTCTTC. Translated: CATSLTSGNEQFF.

The chain carries TRBV9 and TRBJ1-6, with 7 bases lining up with TRBD1. The germline V gene encodes CDR1 SGDLS and CDR2 YYNGEE. V was clipped by 0 bases and J by 6 bases; unmatched bases: 3. This CDR3 spans 15 amino acids. In DNA, the CDR3 is TGTGCCAGCAGCGTAGATGGACAGGCTAATTCACCCCTCCACTTT. Translation gives CASSVDGQANSPLHF.

V is TRBV27 and J is TRBJ1-1; maybe TRBD1 (5 bases). This CDR3 has 14 residues. V lost 1 base and J lost 1, with 7 bases in between. CDR1 and CDR2 (germline): MNHEY, SMNVEV (reference sequence). CDR3 amino acids: CASSLWGQNTEAFF. CDR3 sequence (DNA): TGTGCCAGCAGTTTATGGGGCCAGAACACTGAAGCTTTCTTT.

The chain links TRBV11-3 to TRBJ2-6, with D possibly TRBD2 on 6 matching bases. Trimming left V 0 bases short and J 2 bases short, with 11 bases between. The CDR3 runs to 17 residues. CDR1 SGHNT and CDR2 YENEEA come from the germline V gene. The CDR3 protein is CASSLDGWGAGANVLTF. The CDR3 DNA is TGTGCCAGCAGCTTAGATGGATGGGGGGCTGGGGCCAACGTCCTGACTTTC.

This sequence joins TRBV9 and TRBJ2-2; D remains unclear. Germline CDR1 reads SGDLS; CDR2 reads YYNGEE. The CDR3 has 11 amino acids. V was shortened by 7 bases and J by 4 bases, with 5 bases between the two germline ends. The CDR3 is CASGRTGELFF. The CDR3 bases are TGTGCCAGCGGGCGCACCGGGGAGCTGTTTTTT. The full variable domain, its missing parts supplied by reference TRBV9 and TRBJ2-2, is DSGVTQTPKHLITATGQRVTLRCSPRSGDLSVYWYQQSLDQGLQFLIQYYNGEERAKGNILERFSAQQFPDLHSELNLSSLELGDSALYFCASGRTGELFFGEGSRLTVL.

The chain is built from TRBV10-3 and TRBJ2-3; the D is unclear. The germline V gene has CDR1 ENHRY and CDR2 SYGVKD. The length of the CDR3 is 11 residues. Trimming took off 3 bases at V and 6 bases at J, with 4 bases between the two ends. CDR3 protein: CAISDLDTQYF. In nucleotides, the CDR3 is TGTGCCATCAGTGATCTCGATACGCAGTATTTT.

J is TRBJ2-1 and V is TRBV5-1; 9 positions agree with TRBD1. The V gene's germline CDR1 is SGHRS and CDR2 YFSETQ. The CDR3 has 17 residues. The V gene end was trimmed by 4 bases and the J gene end by 3 bases; junction bases not matched to a gene: 11. CDR3 DNA: TGCGCCAGCAGCCCGCCAGGACAGGGGTTCTTCTACAATGAGCAGTTCTTC. This codes for CASSPPGQGFFYNEQFF.

V usage is TRBV5-1 and J usage is TRBJ1-1, with 7 bases that match TRBD1. This CDR3 comprises 16 residues. Germline V gene sequence: CDR1 SGHRS, CDR2 YFSETQ. J lost 1 base, V lost 1 base, and 7 bases had no gene match. In nucleotides, the CDR3 is TGCGCCAGCAGCTTGAGAGGGGGCAACCCGAACACTGAAGCTTTCTTT. This sequence encodes CASSLRGGNPNTEAFF.

V usage is TRBV4-1 and J usage is TRBJ1-1, with a weak D call TRBD1 (6 bases). Between the trimmed V and J ends, which lost 4 bases and 4 bases, there was a span of 13 bases. The CDR3 has 14 amino acids. Germline values: CDR1 MGHRA, CDR2 YSYEKL. The CDR3 loop reads CASSLTGLITEAFF. CDR3 coding DNA: TGCGCCAGCAGCCTTACAGGGTTGATCACTGAAGCTTTCTTT.

This clone was seen only once. The V gene is TRBV3-1 (or the pseudogene TRBV3-2), the J gene TRBJ2-7, with D unclear. With 4 bases removed from V and 1 base from J, the gap between germline ends came to 17 bases. Germline V gives CDR1 LGHDT, CDR2 YNNKEL (reference sequence). The CDR3 loop spans 16 amino acids. In nucleotides, the CDR3 is TGTGCCAGCAGCCTCTCCCTTGGAACAGCTTCCTACGAGCAGTACTTC. Encoded protein: CASSLSLGTASYEQYF.

V usage is TRBV5-4 and J usage is TRBJ2-1, with 12 bases fitting TRBD2. V trimming: 3 bases; J trimming: 7 bases; junction bases outside the gene matches: 2. The CDR3 has 14 amino acids. Germline V gene lookup returns CDR1 SGHNT and CDR2 YYREEE (reference sequence). The CDR3 DNA is TGTGCCAGCAGCTCAGGACTAGCGGGAAATGAGCAGTTCTTC. It codes for CASSSGLAGNEQFF.

The rearrangement uses TRBV5-5 and TRBJ1-2; TRBD1 might be the D (5 bases). The CDR3 consists of 15 residues. Germline V gives CDR1 SGHKS, CDR2 YYEKEE (reference sequence). V was clipped by 4 bases and J by 2 bases, with 15 bases between them. DNA of the CDR3: TGTGCCAGCAGCCCCGGACCACAGGAAAACTATGGCTACACCTTC. This encodes CASSPGPQENYGYTF.

This chain uses TRBV6-2 or TRBV6-3 with TRBJ1-5; unclear D gene. This CDR3 region has 17 residues. With 1 base removed from V and 0 bases from J, the gap between germline ends came to 13 bases. The V gene's germline CDR1 is MNHEY and CDR2 SVGEGT. CDR3 amino acids: CASSYYGLGLSNQPQHF. The CDR3, as DNA: TGTGCCAGCAGTTACTATGGACTTGGGCTTAGCAATCAGCCCCAGCATTTT.